The T cell receptor beta chain under discussion was sequenced for a study of blood T cell repertoires in COVID-19 (TCRdb year 2020). Regarding the research as a whole: The collaborator samples originated in the United States, Italy and Spain and spanned the acute and convalescent phases of COVID-19. Where HLA class I and class II types were available, the types were taken from metadata supplied by the sample provider, not from assay-based typing. The repertoires were released in a freely available public database meant as a resource for research on the immune response to SARS-CoV-2. The samples were drawn from two sources: the first 160 participants of the ongoing ImmuneRACE study, and 1,200 or so subjects contributed by 6 global collaborators. Sample metadata almost always included a de-identified subject ID, COVID-19 status, age in years and sex. The material from the prospective study consisted of cDNA or gDNA derived from T cells, B-cell-depleted T cells, or PBMCs. The dataset comprised deeply sampled blood TCRbeta repertoires from subjects exposed to, actively infected with, or recovered from COVID-19. Overall results and qualifications from the work: The quantity of clinical and demographic metadata differed by source and by participant and was supplied without curation.

In Seattle, one collaborating source enrolled patients while the infection was active and tracked those patients longitudinally over the course of disease. Whole blood was collected in K2EDTA tubes by collaborating institutions according to the institutions' own protocols. Collaborator samples were shipped for TCRbeta analysis as frozen whole blood, isolated PBMCs, or DNA extracted from either sample type. The CDR3 holds 12 amino acids from the cysteine to the phenylalanine. Only the CDR3 region is kept as DNA, spanning 36 bases read in frame from base 1. According to the germline V gene, CDR1 reads KGHSH and CDR2 reads LQKENI. For this chain, trimming is 4 bases at the V end and 10 bases at the J end, and the number of junction bases without a gene match is 4. Comments on this clone: This receptor's antigen is unknown. No base-level quality is on record; no much larger clone is a single base apart.

TCRbeta CDR3 regions were amplified from genomic DNA using the immunoSEQ Assay, a bias-controlled multiplex PCR. The source study handled its data this way. The number of nucleated cells in each sample was estimated by amplification of reference gene primers within the assay. To quantify the absolute abundance of each unique TCRbeta CDR3 rearrangement, sequence reads were collapsed and filtered. For each sample, productive Simpson clonality was calculated by taking the square root of Simpson's diversity index across productive rearrangements. Imported from immuneACCESS, the table was reduced by TCRdb to in-frame sequences with V and J called. These copies leave out some clones; in studies compared against another copy, an unresolved V gene accounts for under half, and the cause of the remainder is not known. For V, J and clone size, that table is used; D and trimming come from the DNA. Recorded for this sample are 250,000 to 350,000 clones; approximately 85% of them occurred a single time. Of the sample, approximately 0.94% is held by the ten largest clones.

The TCR was taken from a human donor with COVID-19, enrolled during active disease. The donor label of this sample is uncertain. Specimen: peripheral blood. The chain couples TRBV18 to TRBJ2-1, with 7 junctional bases fitting TRBD1. The DNA sequence is given as TGTGCCAGCTCACAAGGGGGCGGAGAGCAGTTCTTC. Its translation reads: CASSQGGGEQFF. The variable domain in full, with residues beyond the CDR3 obtained from the reference TRBV18 and TRBJ2-1 genes, is NAGVMQNPRHLVRRRGQEARLRCSPMKGHSHVYWYRQLPEEGLKFMVYLQKENIIDESGMPKERFSAEFPKEGPSILRIQQVVRGDSAAYFCASSQGGGEQFFGPGTRLTVL.